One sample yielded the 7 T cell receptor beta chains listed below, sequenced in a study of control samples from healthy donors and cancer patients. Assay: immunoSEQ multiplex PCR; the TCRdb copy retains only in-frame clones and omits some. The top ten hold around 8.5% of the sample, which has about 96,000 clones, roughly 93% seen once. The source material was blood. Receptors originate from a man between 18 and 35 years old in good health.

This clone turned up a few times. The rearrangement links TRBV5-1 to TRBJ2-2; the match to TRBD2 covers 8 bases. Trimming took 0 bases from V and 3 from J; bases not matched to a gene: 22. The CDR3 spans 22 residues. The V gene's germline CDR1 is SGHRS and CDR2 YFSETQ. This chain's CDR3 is CASSLGRQGLARLPRDTGELFF. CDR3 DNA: TGCGCCAGCAGCTTGGGAAGGCAAGGACTAGCACGTCTCCCGCGAGACACCGGGGAGCTGTTTTTT.

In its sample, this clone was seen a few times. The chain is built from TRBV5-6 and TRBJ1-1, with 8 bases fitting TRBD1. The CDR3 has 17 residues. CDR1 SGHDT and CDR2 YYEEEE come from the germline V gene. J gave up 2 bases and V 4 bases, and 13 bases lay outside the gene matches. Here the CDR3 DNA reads TGTGCCAGCAGCCACCGCCAGGGGGCCGATATTAACACTGAAGCTTTCTTT. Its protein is CASSHRQGADINTEAFF.

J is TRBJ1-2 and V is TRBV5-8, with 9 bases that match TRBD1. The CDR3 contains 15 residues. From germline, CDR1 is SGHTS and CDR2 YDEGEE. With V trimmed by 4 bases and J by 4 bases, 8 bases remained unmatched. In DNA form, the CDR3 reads TGTGCCAGCAGCCCGGGACAGGGAAGCGCCTATGGCTACACCTTC. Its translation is CASSPGQGSAYGYTF.

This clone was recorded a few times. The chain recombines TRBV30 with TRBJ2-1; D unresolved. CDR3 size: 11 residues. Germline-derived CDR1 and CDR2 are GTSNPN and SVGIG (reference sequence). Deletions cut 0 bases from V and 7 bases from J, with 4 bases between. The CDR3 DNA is TGTGCCTGGAGTGTTTATAATGAGCAGTTCTTC. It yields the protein CAWSVYNEQFF.

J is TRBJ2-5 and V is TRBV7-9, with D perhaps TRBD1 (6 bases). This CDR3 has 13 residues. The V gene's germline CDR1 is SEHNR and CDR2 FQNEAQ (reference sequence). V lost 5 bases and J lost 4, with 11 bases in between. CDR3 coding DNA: TGTGCCAGCAGCCAACAGGGTCCAGAGACCCAGTACTTC. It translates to CASSQQGPETQYF. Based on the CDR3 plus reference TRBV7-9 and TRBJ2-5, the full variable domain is DTGVSQNPRHKITKRGQNVTFRCDPISEHNRLYWYRQTLGQGPEFLTYFQNEAQLEKSRLLSDRFSAERPKGSFSTLEIQRTEQGDSAMYLCASSQQGPETQYFGPGTRLLVL.

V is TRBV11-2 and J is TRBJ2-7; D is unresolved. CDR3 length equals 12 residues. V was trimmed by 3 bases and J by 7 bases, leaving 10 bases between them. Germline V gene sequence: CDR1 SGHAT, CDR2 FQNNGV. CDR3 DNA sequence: TGTGCCAGCAGCTTGGACCGTGGAGAGCAGTACTTC. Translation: CASSLDRGEQYF.

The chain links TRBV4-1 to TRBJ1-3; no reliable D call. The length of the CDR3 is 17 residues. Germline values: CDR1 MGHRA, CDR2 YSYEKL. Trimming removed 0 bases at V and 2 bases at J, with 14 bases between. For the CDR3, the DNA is TGCGCCAGCAGCCAAGATCCGGTGGGTCGGCCTGGAAACACCATATATTTT. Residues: CASSQDPVGRPGNTIYF.